A single sample is the source of the 28 T cell receptor beta chains below, sequenced in a study of Ad26.COV2.S vaccination and SARS-CoV-2 variants. Data came from immunoSEQ multiplex PCR; TCRdb stores just in-frame clones and leaves some out. The data hold over 130,000 clones, with about nine tenths observed a single time. Sequencing used peripheral blood, obtained after recovery from COVID-19. The receptors come from a human donor who had recovered from COVID-19.

The chain has TRBV21-1 and TRBJ1-5. TRBV21-1 is noted as a pseudogene. The CDR3 contains 12 residues. The CDR3 coding sequence is TGTGCCAGCAGCCCTTATAACCAGCCCCAGCATTTT. It yields the protein CASSPYNQPQHF.

The V call is TRBV19, the J call TRBJ2-5, with TRBD1 matching over 7 bases. J lost 4 bases, V lost 7 bases, and 6 bases had no gene match. The CDR3 consists of 13 residues. Germline CDR1 and CDR2: LNHDA and SQIVND (reference sequence). CDR3 amino acids: CASKDRATETQYF. CDR3 nucleotide sequence: TGTGCCAGTAAAGACAGGGCGACAGAGACCCAGTACTTC.

J is TRBJ1-2 and V is TRBV14; D is ambiguous. Deletions cut 5 bases from V and 3 bases from J, with 13 bases between. CDR3 length: 14 amino acids. Germline CDR1 and CDR2: SGHDN and FVKESK. The CDR3 loop is CASSYSGPYYGYTF. DNA of the CDR3: TGTGCCAGCAGCTACAGTGGACCCTACTATGGCTACACCTTC.

This chain uses TRBV11-2 with TRBJ2-7; no reliable D call. CDR3 length equals 10 residues. CDR1 is SGHAT and CDR2 is FQNNGV in the germline V gene. Trimming stripped 6 bases from V and 4 bases from J, with 4 bases between. The CDR3 DNA reads as TGTGCCAGCAGGTCTTACGAGCAGTACTTC. This sequence encodes CASRSYEQYF.

CDR3 region: CASSRRGRGYNSPLHF. The CDR3 region has the DNA TGTGCCAGCAGCCGAAGGGGTAGGGGCTATAATTCACCCCTCCACTTT. The chain combines TRBV28 with TRBJ1-6; possible D gene TRBD1, 5 bases. Germline loops: CDR1 MDHEN, CDR2 SYDVKM. Between the trimmed V and J ends, which lost 6 bases and 3 bases, there was a span of 15 bases. The CDR3 length is 16 residues.

This clone is labeled as medium-sized (0.01 to 0.1%). The chain carries TRBV7-8 and TRBJ2-7; the D gene is possibly TRBD1 (5 bases). The CDR3 runs to 14 residues. Trimming took 2 bases from V and 3 from J, leaving 11 bases between them. Germline CDR1 reads SGHVS; CDR2 reads FQNEAQ. The CDR3 here is CASSLSRQYYEQYF. In DNA, the CDR3 is TGTGCCAGCAGCTTAAGCAGACAGTACTACGAGCAGTACTTC.

The V gene is TRBV19, the J gene TRBJ1-2; no firm D call. This CDR3 has 14 residues. Germline CDR1 LNHDA, CDR2 SQIVND (reference sequence). The V and J ends lost 2 bases and 3 bases respectively, with 10 bases between them. The CDR3 spells CASSIQPDYYGYTF. The CDR3 DNA reads as TGTGCCAGTAGTATACAGCCAGACTACTATGGCTACACCTTC.

This sequence joins TRBV6-2 or TRBV6-3 and TRBJ1-2; no reliable D call. The CDR3 is 13 residues long. The V and J ends lost 2 bases and 8 bases respectively, with 12 bases between them. Germline V lookup: CDR1 MNHEY, CDR2 SVGEGT. The CDR3 DNA reads TGTGCCAGCAGTTACGGGAGCGGCTGGGGCTACACCTTC. Protein: CASSYGSGWGYTF.

This clone came up a few times. The rearrangement joins TRBV6-6 to TRBJ1-1; 9 bases agree with TRBD1. The germline V gene encodes CDR1 MNHNY and CDR2 SVGAGI (reference sequence). Trimming took 2 bases from V and 5 from J; bases not matched to a gene: 6. The CDR3 runs 15 residues. CDR3 protein: CASSYLGQGGTEAFF. The CDR3 nucleotides are TGTGCCAGCAGTTACCTGGGACAGGGTGGAACTGAAGCTTTCTTT.

The chain recombines TRBV15 with TRBJ2-7, with 8 bases aligning to TRBD1. V lost 2 bases, J lost 2 bases, and 5 bases stayed unmatched. The CDR3 has 15 residues. CDR1 and CDR2 (germline): LNHNV, YYDKDF (reference sequence). For the CDR3, the DNA is TGTGCCACCAGCAGAAGGTCAGGGGGCCCCTACGAGCAGTACTTC. Translating gives CATSRRSGGPYEQYF.

The V gene is TRBV11-2, the J gene TRBJ1-2; D is unclear. V lost 0 bases and J 5 bases, leaving 7 bases between the germline ends. Per the germline V gene, CDR1 is SGHAT and CDR2 is FQNNGV. The CDR3 is 13 amino acids. This CDR3 is CASSLDYGYGYTF. In DNA, the CDR3 is TGTGCCAGCAGCTTAGATTACGGTTATGGCTACACCTTC.

V is TRBV4-1 and J is TRBJ2-1; no reliable D call. V lost 1 base and J lost 0, with 10 bases in between. Germline V gene sequence: CDR1 MGHRA, CDR2 YSYEKL. This CDR3 is 16 amino acids long. Here the CDR3 reads CASSQVLDASYNEQFF. CDR3 sequence (DNA): TGCGCCAGCAGCCAAGTTCTAGACGCCTCCTACAATGAGCAGTTCTTC.

J is TRBJ1-4 and V is TRBV19; the match to TRBD1 covers 8 bases. V was pared by 7 bases and J by 8 bases, with 9 bases of the junction left unmatched. This CDR3 contains 14 residues. Germline values: CDR1 LNHDA, CDR2 SQIVND (reference sequence). The CDR3 spells CASKRGTGGEKLFF. In nucleotides, the CDR3 is TGTGCCAGTAAGCGAGGGACAGGCGGAGAAAAACTGTTTTTT.

This chain uses TRBV5-3 with TRBJ1-2; perhaps TRBD1 as D (5 bases). TRBV5-3 is designated an ORF whose function remains uncertain. With 3 bases removed from V and 7 bases from J, the gap between germline ends came to 10 bases. CDR3 length: 12 amino acids. CDR3: CARSSPGAGYTF. The CDR3 DNA sequence: TGTGCCAGAAGCTCCCCCGGGGCTGGCTACACCTTC.

The CDR3 nucleotides are TGTGCCAGTAGTATAGACAGGGGAGCCCGGTCGAACACCGGGGAGCTGTTTTTT. Protein product: CASSIDRGARSNTGELFF. The chain couples TRBV19 to TRBJ2-2; TRBD1 might be the D (6 bases). The CDR3 runs to 18 residues. Between the trimmed V and J ends, which lost 0 bases and 0 bases, there was a span of 14 bases. Germline loops: CDR1 LNHDA, CDR2 SQIVND (reference sequence).

DNA for the CDR3: TGTGCCTGGGCAGGGAACATGGATTCACCCCTCCACTTT. This translates into CAWAGNMDSPLHF. The chain links TRBV30 to TRBJ1-6; possible D gene TRBD1, 5 bases. The germline CDR1 and CDR2 sequences are GTSNPN and SVGIG (reference sequence). The CDR3 covers 13 residues. Trimming left V 5 bases short and J 8 bases short, with 13 bases between.

The gene calls are TRBV29-1 and TRBJ2-3, with 7 nucleotides matching TRBD2. The CDR3 is 11 residues long. Germline CDR1 reads SQVTM; CDR2 reads ANQGSEA. V lost 8 bases to trimming and J lost 3 bases; unmatched junction nucleotides: 2. CDR3 sequence: CSLRGTDTQYF. The CDR3 DNA reads TGCAGCTTGCGGGGGACAGATACGCAGTATTTT.

This clone was found once. The rearrangement links TRBV6-6 to TRBJ2-3; 7 bases align to TRBD1. Germline V gives CDR1 MNHNY, CDR2 SVGAGI (reference sequence). With 6 bases clipped from V and 0 bases from J, the junction kept 3 bases outside the gene matches. CDR3 length: 14 residues. The CDR3 spells CASRDRTSTDTQYF. Here the CDR3 DNA reads TGTGCCAGCAGGGACAGGACTAGCACAGATACGCAGTATTTT.

The chain uses TRBV28 and TRBJ2-6, with D possibly TRBD2 on 6 matching bases. This CDR3 spans 13 amino acids. Germline V gives CDR1 MDHEN, CDR2 SYDVKM. V lost 9 bases and J 3 bases, leaving 9 bases between the germline ends. Here the CDR3 DNA reads TGTGCCAGTGGGGGAGGTGGGGCCAACGTCCTGACTTTC. Protein sequence: CASGGGGANVLTF.

The chain has TRBV7-9 and TRBJ1-2; no definite D call. Germline CDR1 reads SEHNR; CDR2 reads FQNEAQ (reference sequence). The CDR3 covers 13 residues. Trimming cost V 4 bases and J 8 bases, with 14 bases left between them. As DNA, the CDR3 is TGTGCCAGCAGCTCTACTGTTGGGTCCGGCTACACCTTC. Amino acids: CASSSTVGSGYTF. The full variable domain, in which reference TRBV7-9 and TRBJ1-2 provide the parts outside the CDR3, is DTGVSQNPRHKITKRGQNVTFRCDPISEHNRLYWYRQTLGQGPEFLTYFQNEAQLEKSRLLSDRFSAERPKGSFSTLEIQRTEQGDSAMYLCASSSTVGSGYTFGSGTRLTVV.

The V and J genes are TRBV11-3 and TRBJ1-5; the D gene is possibly TRBD1 (6 bases). The CDR3 length is 14 residues. Trimming cost V 0 bases and J 6 bases, with 9 bases left between them. The germline gives CDR1 SGHNT, CDR2 YENEEA. The CDR3 DNA reads as TGTGCCAGCAGCTTAGATAGGGGGAGTCAGCCCCAGCATTTT. Translated: CASSLDRGSQPQHF.

Only one count was recorded for this clone. The rearrangement links TRBV5-6 to TRBJ2-3; no definite D call. The CDR3 has 12 amino acids. CDR1 is SGHDT, CDR2 YYEEEE, per germline. The V and J ends lost 2 bases and 4 bases respectively, with 5 bases between them. The CDR3 reads CASSFEADTQYF. CDR3 in DNA: TGTGCCAGCAGCTTTGAAGCAGATACGCAGTATTTT.

CDR3 amino acids: CASSFGTYNEKLFF. The CDR3 DNA reads as TGCGCCAGCAGCTTCGGGACATATAATGAAAAACTGTTTTTT. The chain combines TRBV5-1 with TRBJ1-4; weak D call: TRBD1 (6 bases). V was shortened by 2 bases and J by 4 bases, with 9 bases between the two germline ends. In germline, CDR1 is SGHRS, CDR2 YFSETQ. The CDR3 extends over 14 amino acids. The full variable domain, with the rest looked up from reference TRBV5-1 and TRBJ1-4, is KAGVTQTPRYLIKTRGQQVTLSCSPISGHRSVSWYQQTPGQGLQFLFEYFSETQRNKGNFPGRFSGRQFSNSRSEMNVSTLELGDSALYLCASSFGTYNEKLFFGSGTQLSVL.

V is TRBV25-1 and J is TRBJ2-7; D is possibly TRBD2 (5 bases). CDR3 length: 11 amino acids. V was cut by 6 bases and J by 2 bases, with 5 bases left in between. Germline CDR1 MGHDK, CDR2 SYGVNS. CDR3 region: CASREAYEQYF. CDR3 bases: TGTGCCAGCAGGGAGGCCTACGAGCAGTACTTC.

This clone is a singleton in its sample. The chain uses TRBV5-8 and TRBJ2-5; 7 bases match TRBD1. Germline values: CDR1 SGHTS, CDR2 YDEGEE. The CDR3 runs 14 residues. The junction had 5 bases not matched to a gene; V was cut back by 4 bases and J by 2 bases. CDR3: CASSIGTVQETQYF. For the CDR3, the DNA is TGTGCCAGCAGCATAGGGACAGTTCAAGAGACCCAGTACTTC.

V gene TRBV21-1 combines with J gene TRBJ1-5; the table's D call of TRBD1 was not tested on the DNA. TRBV21-1 is labeled a pseudogene. The CDR3 runs to 16 residues. This chain's CDR3 is CASSKAGTGGNQPQHF. The CDR3 nucleotides are TGTGCCAGCAGCAAAGCCGGGACAGGGGGCAATCAGCCCCAGCATTTT.

This clone showed up just once. The chain has TRBV6-2 or TRBV6-3 and TRBJ1-1; D remains unclear. Trimming shortened V by 0 bases and J by 5 bases, and 4 bases separated the two germline ends. The germline gives CDR1 MNHEY, CDR2 SVGEGT. The CDR3 extends over 12 amino acids. CDR3 sequence reads: CASSYSTTEAFF. The CDR3, as DNA: TGTGCCAGCAGTTACTCGACTACTGAAGCTTTCTTT.

This clone occurred once. The chain links TRBV28 to TRBJ1-2; D gene unclear. The CDR3 is made up of 13 amino acids. Germline CDR1 is MDHEN and CDR2 is SYDVKM. V shed 2 bases and J shed 5 bases, with 9 bases lying between them. DNA of the CDR3: TGTGCCAGCAGTTTAGGGTTAAAATATGGCTACACCTTC. Its protein product is CASSLGLKYGYTF.